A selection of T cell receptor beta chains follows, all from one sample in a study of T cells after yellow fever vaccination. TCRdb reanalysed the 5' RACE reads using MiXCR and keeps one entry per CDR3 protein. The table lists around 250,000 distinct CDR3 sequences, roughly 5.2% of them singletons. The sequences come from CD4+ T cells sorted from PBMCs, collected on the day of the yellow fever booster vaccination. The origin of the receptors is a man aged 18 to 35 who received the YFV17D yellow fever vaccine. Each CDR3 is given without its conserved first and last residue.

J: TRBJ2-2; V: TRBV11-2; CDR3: ASSLDRGSTGELF
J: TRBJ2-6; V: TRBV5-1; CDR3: ASSPDRAGANVLT
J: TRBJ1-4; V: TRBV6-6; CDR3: ASSGAGHREEEKLF
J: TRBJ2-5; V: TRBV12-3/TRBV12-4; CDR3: ASSLSGSEETQY
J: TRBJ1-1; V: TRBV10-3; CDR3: AISGQGARTEAF
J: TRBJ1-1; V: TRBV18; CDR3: ASSPFDPQSGTEAF
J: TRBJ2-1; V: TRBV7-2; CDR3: ASSPGPFSGEQF
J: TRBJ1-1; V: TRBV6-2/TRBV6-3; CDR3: ASSFKARNTEAF
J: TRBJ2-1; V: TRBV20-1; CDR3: SALRGDEQF
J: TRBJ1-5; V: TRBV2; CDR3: ASSEGEEPQH
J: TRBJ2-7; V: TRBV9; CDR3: ASSVAPDRVDEQY
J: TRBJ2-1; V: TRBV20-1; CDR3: SARSSGGLEQF
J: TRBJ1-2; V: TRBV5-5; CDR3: ASSEDLGRDGYT
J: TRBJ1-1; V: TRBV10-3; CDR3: AISLRQENTEAF
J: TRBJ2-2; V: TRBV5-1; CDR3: ASSSGLSPNTGELF
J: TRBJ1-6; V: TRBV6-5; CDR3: ASSYSGRNNSPLH
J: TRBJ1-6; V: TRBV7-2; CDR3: ASSSRDVYNSPLH
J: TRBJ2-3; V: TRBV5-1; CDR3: ASTSGNWVDTQY
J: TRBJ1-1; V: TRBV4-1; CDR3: ASSPGQGSEAF
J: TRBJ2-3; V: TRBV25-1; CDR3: ASSARAGSDTQY
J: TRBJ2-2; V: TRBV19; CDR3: ASKRTGGDQNTGELF
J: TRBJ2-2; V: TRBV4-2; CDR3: ASSRSGDTGELF
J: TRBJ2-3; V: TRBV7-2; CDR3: ASSSPFPDTQY
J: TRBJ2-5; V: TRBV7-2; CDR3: ASSLGLAGGPGETQY
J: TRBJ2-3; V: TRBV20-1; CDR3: SARVDGSDTQY
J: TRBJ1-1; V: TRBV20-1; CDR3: SVTPGGWTEAF
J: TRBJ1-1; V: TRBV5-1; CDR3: ASSRTGVTEAF
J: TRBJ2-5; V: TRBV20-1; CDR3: SARNPSGGARETQY
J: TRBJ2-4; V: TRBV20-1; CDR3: SAWAALAKNIQY
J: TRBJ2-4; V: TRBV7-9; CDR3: ASSFFENIQY
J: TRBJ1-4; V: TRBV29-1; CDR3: SGKSGRNLT
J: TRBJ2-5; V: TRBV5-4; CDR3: ASQNGLAGARGETQY
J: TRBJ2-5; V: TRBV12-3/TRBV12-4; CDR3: ASSSLGALETQY
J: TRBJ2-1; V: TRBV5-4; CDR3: ASRPRDSNNEQF
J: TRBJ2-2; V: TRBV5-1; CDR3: ASSLNEGGGSGELF
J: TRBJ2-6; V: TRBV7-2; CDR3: ASSLDPTGGLSGANVLT
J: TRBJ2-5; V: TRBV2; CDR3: ASLEHRFWETQY
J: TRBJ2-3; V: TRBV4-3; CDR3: ASSQDVLADTQY
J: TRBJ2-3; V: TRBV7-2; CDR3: ASSLQFTDTQY
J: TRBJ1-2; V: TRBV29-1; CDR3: SSLTEGGYT
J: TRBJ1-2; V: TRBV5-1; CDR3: ASSLDRGYGYT
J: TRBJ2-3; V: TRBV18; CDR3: ASSTDREDTQY
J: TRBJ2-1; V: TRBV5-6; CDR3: ASSPEGRHNEQF
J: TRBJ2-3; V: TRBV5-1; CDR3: ASTGASTDTQY
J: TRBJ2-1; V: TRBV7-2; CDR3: AGRRGGSNEQF
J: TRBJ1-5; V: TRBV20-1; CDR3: SARVGGASGQPQH
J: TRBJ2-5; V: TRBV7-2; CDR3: ASSSSRGRETQY
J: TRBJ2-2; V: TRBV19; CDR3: ASSSSWGANTGELF
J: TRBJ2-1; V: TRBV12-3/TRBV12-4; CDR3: ASTGFSYNEQF
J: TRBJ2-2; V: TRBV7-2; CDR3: ASSSGLFTGELF
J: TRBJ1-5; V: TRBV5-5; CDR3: ASSLVGGRGDQPQH
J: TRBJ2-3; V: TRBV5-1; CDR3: ASSRLDRSGTDTQY
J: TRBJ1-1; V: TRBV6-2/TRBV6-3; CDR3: ASRTRDKAF
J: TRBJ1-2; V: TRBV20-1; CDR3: SASWGRVGGYT
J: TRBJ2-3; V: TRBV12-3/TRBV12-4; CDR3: ASSFVGVNTQY